These 28 T cell receptor beta chains originate from one sample sequenced in a study of cytomegalovirus exposure and HLA in healthy donors. Primers: 60 Vbeta forward and 13 Jbeta reverse. The data were produced by immunoSEQ multiplex PCR, yet TCRdb's version contains in-frame clones alone and is incomplete. Of more than 90,000 clones listed, over 60% were seen once; the top ten hold around 5%. The sequenced sample was PBMCs. The receptors derive from a man aged 25 to 40 in good health and CMV-seropositive.

This chain joins TRBV7-7 and TRBJ2-5; TRBD2 agrees at 9 bases. The length of the CDR3 is 14 residues. Germline trimming cut 6 bases from V and 5 bases from J; bases unmatched to any gene: 7. Germline V gene sequence: CDR1 SSHAT, CDR2 FNYEAQ (reference sequence). CDR3 protein: CASRERTSAETQYF. The CDR3 nucleotides read TGTGCCAGCAGGGAGAGGACTAGCGCGGAGACCCAGTACTTC.

The gene calls are TRBV5-5 and TRBJ2-5; 8 nucleotides agree with TRBD2. The CDR3 consists of 16 residues. The V gene's germline CDR1 is SGHKS and CDR2 YYEKEE (reference sequence). V lost 4 bases, J lost 2 bases, and 10 bases stayed unmatched. The CDR3, as DNA: TGTGCCAGCAGCGATCTACTAGCGGCCGCGCAAGAGACCCAGTACTTC. As protein: CASSDLLAAAQETQYF.

The chain has TRBV6-5 and TRBJ2-5, with D perhaps TRBD2 (6 bases). V was cut by 9 bases and J by 0 bases, with 14 bases left in between. CDR1 and CDR2 (germline): MNHEY, SVGAGI. The CDR3 has 14 residues. The CDR3 DNA sequence: TGTGCCAGTAAGGGACTTCATTACCAAGAGACCCAGTACTTC. Residues: CASKGLHYQETQYF.

V is TRBV15 and J is TRBJ2-7; D perhaps matches TRBD1 (6 bases). The CDR3 is 14 amino acids. Trimming shortened V by 0 bases and J by 6 bases, and 12 bases separated the two germline ends. Germline V lookup: CDR1 LNHNV, CDR2 YYDKDF (reference sequence). The chain's CDR3 is CATSREAGAPEQYF. In DNA, the CDR3 is TGTGCCACCAGCAGAGAAGCAGGGGCGCCCGAGCAGTACTTC.

J is TRBJ2-5 and V is TRBV30; 7 bases agree with TRBD2. The germline gives CDR1 GTSNPN, CDR2 SVGIG (reference sequence). After removal of 0 bases from V and 1 base from J, the junction contained 8 bases not matched to a gene. The CDR3 is 16 amino acids. The CDR3 coding sequence is TGTGCCTGGAGTGTACTCAAGCGGGGAGTCCAAGAGACCCAGTACTTC. Translated, it gives CAWSVLKRGVQETQYF. Full variable domain (rest looked up from reference TRBV30 and TRBJ2-5): SQTIHQWPATLVQPVGSPLSLECTVEGTSNPNLYWYRQAAGRGLQLLFYSVGIGQISSEVPQNLSASRPQDRQFILSSKKLLLSDSGFYLCAWSVLKRGVQETQYFGPGTRLLVL.

The genes are TRBV5-1 and TRBJ1-4; D unresolved. The CDR3 totals 14 residues. Trimming left V 4 bases short and J 8 bases short, with 15 bases between. Germline CDR1 SGHRS, CDR2 YFSETQ. DNA of the CDR3: TGCGCCAGCAGCCCCCTAAGCCCGCGGGAAAAACTGTTTTTT. It encodes CASSPLSPREKLFF.

The V call is TRBV5-1, the J call TRBJ2-6, with a tentative D call TRBD1 (5 bases). V shed 3 bases and J shed 0 bases, with 13 bases lying between them. CDR3 length: 17 residues. From germline, CDR1 is SGHRS and CDR2 YFSETQ. In nucleotides, the CDR3 is TGCGCCAGCAGCTCGGACACCCCTGCCTCTGGGGCCAACGTCCTGACTTTC. Its translation is CASSSDTPASGANVLTF.

The chain links TRBV4-3 to TRBJ2-5; D is ambiguous. The CDR3 spans 14 residues. Germline-derived CDR1 and CDR2 are LGHNA and YSLEER. V was clipped by 0 bases and J by 5 bases, with 10 bases between them. CDR3 loop: CASSQDQNSETQYF. In nucleotides, the CDR3 is TGCGCCAGCAGCCAAGATCAGAATTCGGAGACCCAGTACTTC.

The gene calls are TRBV5-3 and TRBJ1-5; D unclear. TRBV5-3 counts as an open reading frame of uncertain function. V lost 2 bases to trimming and J lost 2 bases, with 11 bases between them. The CDR3 covers 15 residues. DNA for the CDR3: TGTGCCAGAAGCTTTTGGAGGAAGCGCAATCAGCCCCAGCATTTT. As protein: CARSFWRKRNQPQHF.

This chain joins TRBV30 and TRBJ2-2, with 15 bases matching TRBD2. V lost 5 bases and J lost 5; bases outside the gene matches: 0. This CDR3 comprises 14 residues. Germline loops: CDR1 GTSNPN, CDR2 SVGIG (reference sequence). This CDR3 is CAWGTSGGTGELFF. DNA for the CDR3: TGTGCCTGGGGGACTAGCGGGGGGACCGGGGAGCTGTTTTTT.

The table lists this clone with a few counts. This chain joins TRBV19 and TRBJ1-2; the match to TRBD1 covers 7 bases. The CDR3 sequence is 13 residues long. J lost 4 bases, V lost 6 bases, and 5 bases had no gene match. CDR1 LNHDA and CDR2 SQIVND come from the germline V gene (reference sequence). The CDR3 coding sequence is TGTGCCAGTAGGGCGACAGGGCCCTATGGCTACACCTTC. It is translated as CASRATGPYGYTF.

This clone was counted once. The chain recombines TRBV4-1 with TRBJ2-7; 7 nucleotides agree with TRBD1. The J segment lost 4 bases and the V segment lost 5 bases, leaving 5 bases of the junction unmatched. The germline CDR1 and CDR2 sequences are MGHRA and YSYEKL. The CDR3 totals 13 residues. The CDR3 reads CASSSKGAYEQYF. In nucleotides, the CDR3 is TGCGCCAGCAGCTCCAAGGGGGCATACGAGCAGTACTTC.

This clone has more than one count but fewer than ten. V and J are TRBV19 and TRBJ2-1, with 9 bases aligning to TRBD1. With V trimmed by 3 bases and J by 9 bases, 6 bases remained unmatched. Germline loops: CDR1 LNHDA, CDR2 SQIVND (reference sequence). There are 14 residues in the CDR3. This chain's CDR3 is CASSMGQGRPEQFF. In nucleotides, the CDR3 is TGTGCCAGTAGTATGGGACAGGGACGGCCTGAGCAGTTCTTC. The full variable domain, with the rest looked up from reference TRBV19 and TRBJ2-1, is DGGITQSPKYLFRKEGQNVTLSCEQNLNHDAMYWYRQDPGQGLRLIYYSQIVNDFQKGDIAEGYSVSREKKESFPLTVTSAQKNPTAFYLCASSMGQGRPEQFFGPGTRLTVL.

The chain is built from TRBV9 and TRBJ2-1; 7 bases are shared with TRBD1. V shed 2 bases and J 6 bases; nucleotides not matched to a gene: 5. The CDR3 runs 14 residues. Germline CDR1 reads SGDLS; CDR2 reads YYNGEE. The CDR3 nucleotides read TGTGCCAGCAGCGTCCGACAGGGAAGCAATGAGCAGTTCTTC. Encoded protein: CASSVRQGSNEQFF.

The chain is built from TRBV28 and TRBJ2-1; 8 bases map to TRBD1. Looked up from germline, CDR1 is MDHEN and CDR2 is SYDVKM. With 2 bases clipped from V and 7 bases from J, the junction kept 7 bases outside the gene matches. CDR3 size: 15 residues. The chain's CDR3 is CASSLIQGVTNEQFF. CDR3 DNA sequence: TGTGCCAGCAGTTTAATACAGGGGGTAACGAATGAGCAGTTCTTC.

For this clone: Its ends do not fully match the called genes, so a read error is possible. The CDR3 DNA sequence: TGTTCCAGCAGTCGGCAGGATCGTTCCGGGGAGCTGTTTTTT. This gives the protein CSSSRQDRSGELFF. The rearrangement joins TRBV7-9 to TRBJ2-2; no clear D. The germline CDR1 and CDR2 sequences are SEHNR and FQNEAQ (reference sequence). The CDR3 length is 14 residues.

CDR3 sequence reads: CASRARGWAEKLFF. CDR3 bases: TGTGCCAGCAGGGCCAGGGGCTGGGCTGAAAAACTGTTTTTT. The chain couples TRBV2 to TRBJ1-4; maybe TRBD1 (6 bases). The CDR3 runs to 14 residues. V lost 6 bases and J 7 bases, leaving 15 bases between the germline ends. Germline CDR1 reads SNHLY; CDR2 reads FYNNEI. The full variable domain, in which reference TRBV2 and TRBJ1-4 provide the parts outside the CDR3, is EPEVTQTPSHQVTQMGQEVILRCVPISNHLYFYWYRQILGQKVEFLVSFYNNEISEKSEIFDDQFSVERPDGSNFTLKIRSTKLEDSAMYFCASRARGWAEKLFFGSGTQLSVL.

V and J are TRBV18 and TRBJ1-4; 7 positions agree with TRBD1. The CDR3 spans 14 residues. Germline-derived CDR1 and CDR2 are KGHSH and LQKENI. Trimming took 3 bases from V and 8 from J; bases not matched to a gene: 6. As DNA, the CDR3 is TGTGCCAGCTCACCGATGACAGGGCAGGAAAAACTGTTTTTT. Translated: CASSPMTGQEKLFF.

The genes are TRBV7-7 and TRBJ2-2; D not resolved. V was pared by 5 bases and J by 6 bases, with 10 bases between. CDR1 SSHAT and CDR2 FNYEAQ come from the germline V gene (reference sequence). CDR3 length: 13 residues. For the CDR3, the DNA is TGTGCCAGCAGCCCCCCCGGGTCCGGGGAGCTGTTTTTT. Its translation is CASSPPGSGELFF.

This clone was seen only once. The V gene is TRBV2, the J gene TRBJ2-1, with D tentatively TRBD2 (6 bases). V lost 6 bases and J lost 5, with 20 bases in between. The germline V gene has CDR1 SNHLY and CDR2 FYNNEI. The CDR3 loop spans 16 amino acids. CDR3 sequence (DNA): TGTGCCAGCAGGGCCCCGGCGGGGCGCGATAACAATGAGCAGTTCTTC. Encoded protein: CASRAPAGRDNNEQFF.

This sequence joins TRBV5-1 and TRBJ2-1, with 11 bases identical to TRBD1. The CDR3 has 22 residues. Germline values: CDR1 SGHRS, CDR2 YFSETQ. The ends lost 3 bases at V and 1 base at J; junction bases unmatched: 21. CDR3 nucleotide sequence: TGCGCCAGCAGCTCACCGGGACAGGGGGAACTTGGGCCATTTGGGTCCTACAATGAGCAGTTCTTC. It specifies CASSSPGQGELGPFGSYNEQFF. Looking up the rest from reference TRBV5-1 and TRBJ2-1 gives the full variable domain: KAGVTQTPRYLIKTRGQQVTLSCSPISGHRSVSWYQQTPGQGLQFLFEYFSETQRNKGNFPGRFSGRQFSNSRSEMNVSTLELGDSALYLCASSSPGQGELGPFGSYNEQFFGPGTRLTVL.

This chain connects TRBV19 to TRBJ1-1, with D possibly TRBD1 on 5 matching bases. Germline-derived CDR1 and CDR2 are LNHDA and SQIVND (reference sequence). V lost 9 bases, J lost 0 bases, and 11 bases lay in between. This CDR3 spans 13 amino acids. DNA of the CDR3: TGTGCCAGCGGGGGGGGGATGAACACTGAAGCTTTCTTT. This gives the protein CASGGGMNTEAFF.

The rearrangement uses TRBV5-6 and TRBJ1-2, with 9 bases that match TRBD1. The CDR3 sequence is 16 residues long. With 1 base clipped from V and 4 bases from J, the junction kept 8 bases outside the gene matches. From germline, CDR1 is SGHDT and CDR2 YYEEEE. Written as DNA, the CDR3 is TGTGCCAGCAGCTTGCCAGGGGACAGGGTCACCTATGGCTACACCTTC. This gives the protein CASSLPGDRVTYGYTF. Based on the CDR3 plus reference TRBV5-6 and TRBJ1-2, the full variable domain is DAGVTQSPTHLIKTRGQQVTLRCSPKSGHDTVSWYQQALGQGPQFIFQYYEEEERQRGNFPDRFSGHQFPNYSSELNVNALLLGDSALYLCASSLPGDRVTYGYTFGSGTRLTVV.

CDR3 in amino acids: CASSVGGGTGTVQETQYF. The DNA of the CDR3 is TGTGCCAGCAGCGTAGGAGGAGGGACAGGGACAGTACAAGAGACCCAGTACTTC. The chain carries TRBV9 and TRBJ2-5, with 9 nucleotides matching TRBD1. The CDR3 sequence is 18 residues long. Per germline, CDR1 SGDLS and CDR2 YYNGEE. With 0 bases clipped from V and 2 bases from J, the junction kept 11 bases outside the gene matches.

The V gene is TRBV28, the J gene TRBJ1-2, with 10 bases aligning to TRBD1. V trimming: 9 bases; J trimming: 4 bases; junction bases outside the gene matches: 11. Germline V gene sequence: CDR1 MDHEN, CDR2 SYDVKM. This CDR3 has 15 amino acids. The CDR3 DNA follows: TGTGCCAGTTACAGACAGGGGGCGCTGGGCTATGGCTACACCTTC. Protein sequence: CASYRQGALGYGYTF.

This clone occurred a few times. The CDR3 is CAWSDRVTEAFF. The CDR3 DNA sequence: TGTGCCTGGAGTGACAGGGTCACTGAAGCTTTCTTT. The V call is TRBV30, the J call TRBJ1-1; maybe TRBD1 (6 bases). Germline V lookup: CDR1 GTSNPN, CDR2 SVGIG (reference sequence). This CDR3 has 12 amino acids. V shed 1 base and J shed 4 bases, with 7 bases lying between them.

The gene calls are TRBV28 and TRBJ2-7; the match to TRBD1 covers 12 bases. J gave up 5 bases and V 2 bases, and 10 bases lay outside the gene matches. Germline CDR1 MDHEN, CDR2 SYDVKM. The CDR3 consists of 17 residues. CDR3: CASSLIRGTGGRNEQYF. The CDR3 DNA reads as TGTGCCAGCAGTTTAATTAGGGGGACAGGGGGCCGGAACGAGCAGTACTTC.

The chain couples TRBV30 to TRBJ1-6; possible D gene TRBD1, 5 bases. V was pared by 4 bases and J by 8 bases, with 15 bases between. This CDR3 spans 14 amino acids. Germline V gene sequence: CDR1 GTSNPN, CDR2 SVGIG (reference sequence). CDR3 DNA: TGTGCCTGGACGGAGGGCAGGGCGGATTCACCCCTCCACTTT. It specifies CAWTEGRADSPLHF.